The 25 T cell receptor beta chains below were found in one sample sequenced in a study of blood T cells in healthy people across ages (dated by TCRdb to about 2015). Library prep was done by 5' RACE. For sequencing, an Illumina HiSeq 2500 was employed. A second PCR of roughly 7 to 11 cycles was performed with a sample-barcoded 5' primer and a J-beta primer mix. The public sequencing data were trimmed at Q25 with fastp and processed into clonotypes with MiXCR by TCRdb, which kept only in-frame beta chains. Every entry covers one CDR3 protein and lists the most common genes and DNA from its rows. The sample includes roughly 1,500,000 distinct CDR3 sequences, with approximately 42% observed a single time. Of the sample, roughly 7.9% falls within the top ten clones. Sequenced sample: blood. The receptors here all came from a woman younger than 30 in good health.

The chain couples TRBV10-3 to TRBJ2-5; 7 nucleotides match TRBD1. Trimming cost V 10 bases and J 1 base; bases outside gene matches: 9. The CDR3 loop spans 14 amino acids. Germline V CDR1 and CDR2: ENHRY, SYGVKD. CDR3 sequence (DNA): TGTGCCAGTAGGGACAGCGCAAGCCAAGAGACCCAGTACTTC. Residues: CASRDSASQETQYF.

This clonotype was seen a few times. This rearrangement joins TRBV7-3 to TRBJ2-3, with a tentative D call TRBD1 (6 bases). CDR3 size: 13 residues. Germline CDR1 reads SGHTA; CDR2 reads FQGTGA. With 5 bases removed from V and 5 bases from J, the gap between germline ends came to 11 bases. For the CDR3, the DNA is TGTGCCAGCAGCAAACAGGGTCTAGATACGCAGTATTTT. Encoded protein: CASSKQGLDTQYF.

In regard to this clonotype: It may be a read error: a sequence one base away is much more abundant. In DNA form, the CDR3 reads TGTGCCAGCAGCCAAGATATGTTGGATACGCAGTATTTT. Its protein is CASSQDMLDTQYF. V is TRBV4-2 and J is TRBJ2-3, with no clear D. CDR3 length equals 13 residues. V lost 0 bases and J lost 6, with 7 bases in between. From germline, CDR1 is LGHNA and CDR2 YNFKEQ.

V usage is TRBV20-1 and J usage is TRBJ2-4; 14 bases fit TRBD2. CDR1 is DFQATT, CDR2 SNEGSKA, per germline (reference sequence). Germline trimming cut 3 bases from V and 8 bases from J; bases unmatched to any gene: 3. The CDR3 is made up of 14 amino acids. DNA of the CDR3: TGCAGTGCTAGGACTAGCGGGAGGGGAGACATTCAGTACTTC. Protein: CSARTSGRGDIQYF.

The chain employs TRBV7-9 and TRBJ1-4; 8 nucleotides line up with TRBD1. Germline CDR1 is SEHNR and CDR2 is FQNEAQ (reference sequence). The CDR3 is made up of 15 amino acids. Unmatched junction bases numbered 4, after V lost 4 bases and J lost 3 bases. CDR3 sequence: CASSYGQGPNEKLFF. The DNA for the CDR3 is TGTGCCAGCAGCTACGGACAGGGACCTAATGAAAAACTGTTTTTT. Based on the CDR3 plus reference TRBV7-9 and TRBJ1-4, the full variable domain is DTGVSQNPRHKITKRGQNVTFRCDPISEHNRLYWYRQTLGQGPEFLTYFQNEAQLEKSRLLSDRFSAERPKGSFSTLEIQRTEQGDSAMYLCASSYGQGPNEKLFFGSGTQLSVL.

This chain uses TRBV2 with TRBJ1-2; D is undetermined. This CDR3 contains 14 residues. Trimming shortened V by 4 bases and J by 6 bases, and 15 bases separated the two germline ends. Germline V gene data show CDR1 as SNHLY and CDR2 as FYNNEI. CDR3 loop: CASSGVGMDHGYTF. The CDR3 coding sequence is TGTGCCAGCAGTGGAGTCGGGATGGACCATGGCTACACCTTC.

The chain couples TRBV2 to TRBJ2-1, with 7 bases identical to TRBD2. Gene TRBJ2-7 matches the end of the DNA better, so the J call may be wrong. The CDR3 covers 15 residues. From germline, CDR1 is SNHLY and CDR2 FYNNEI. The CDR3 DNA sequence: TGTGCCAGCACAGCCGGGGGGACCTCCTACAATGAGCAGTACTTC. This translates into CASTAGGTSYNEQYF.

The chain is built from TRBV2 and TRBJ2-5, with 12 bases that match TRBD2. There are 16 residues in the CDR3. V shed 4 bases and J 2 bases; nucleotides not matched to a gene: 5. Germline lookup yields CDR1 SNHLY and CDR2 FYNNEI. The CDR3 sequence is CASSVGLAGLQETQYF. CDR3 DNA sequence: TGTGCCAGCAGTGTCGGACTAGCGGGACTACAAGAGACCCAGTACTTC.

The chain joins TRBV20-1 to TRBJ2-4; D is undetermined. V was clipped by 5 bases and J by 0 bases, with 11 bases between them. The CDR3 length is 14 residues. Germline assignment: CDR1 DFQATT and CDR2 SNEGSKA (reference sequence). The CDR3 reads CSAYEDLAKNIQYF. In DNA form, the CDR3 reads TGCAGTGCTTATGAAGATCTAGCCAAAAACATTCAGTACTTC.

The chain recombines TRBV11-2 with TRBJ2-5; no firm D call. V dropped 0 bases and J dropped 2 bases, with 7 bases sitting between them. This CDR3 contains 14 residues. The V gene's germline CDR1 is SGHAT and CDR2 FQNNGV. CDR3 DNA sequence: TGTGCCAGCAGCTTAGATCTGGGACAAGAGACCCAGTACTTC. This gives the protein CASSLDLGQETQYF.

The CDR3 reads CASSSTEMLQETQYF. In DNA, the CDR3 is TGTGCCAGCAGTTCGACAGAGATGCTACAAGAGACCCAGTACTTC. V gene TRBV6-6 combines with J gene TRBJ2-5; D is perhaps TRBD1 (5 bases). Deletions cut 4 bases from V and 2 bases from J, with 14 bases between. The CDR3 totals 15 residues. The germline CDR1 and CDR2 sequences are MNHNY and SVGAGI (reference sequence).

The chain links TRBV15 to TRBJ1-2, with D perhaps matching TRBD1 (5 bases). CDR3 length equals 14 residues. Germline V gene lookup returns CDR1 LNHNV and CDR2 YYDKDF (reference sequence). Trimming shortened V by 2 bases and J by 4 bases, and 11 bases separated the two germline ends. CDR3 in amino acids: CATSRPGSVYGYTF. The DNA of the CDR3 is TGTGCCACCAGCAGACCAGGGTCGGTCTATGGCTACACCTTC.

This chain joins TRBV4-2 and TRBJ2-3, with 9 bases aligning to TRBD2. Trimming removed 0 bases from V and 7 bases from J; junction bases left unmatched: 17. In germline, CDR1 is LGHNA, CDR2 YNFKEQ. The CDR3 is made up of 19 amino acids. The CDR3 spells CASSQEPTRISGSANTQYF. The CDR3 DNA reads TGTGCCAGCAGCCAAGAGCCAACCCGGATTAGCGGGAGTGCGAATACGCAGTATTTT.

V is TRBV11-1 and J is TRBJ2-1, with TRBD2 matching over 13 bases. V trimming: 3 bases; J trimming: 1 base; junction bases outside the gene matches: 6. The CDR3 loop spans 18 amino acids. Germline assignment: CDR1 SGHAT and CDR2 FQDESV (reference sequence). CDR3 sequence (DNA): TGTGCCAGCAGCTTGGGGACTAGCGGGACTCCTTCCTACAATGAGCAGTTCTTC. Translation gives CASSLGTSGTPSYNEQFF.

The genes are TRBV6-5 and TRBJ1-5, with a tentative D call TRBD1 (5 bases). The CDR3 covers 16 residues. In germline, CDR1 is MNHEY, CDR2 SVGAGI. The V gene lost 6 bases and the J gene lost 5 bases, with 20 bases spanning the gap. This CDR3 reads CASSPRGPWGDQPQHF. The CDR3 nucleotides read TGTGCCAGCAGCCCACGGGGACCATGGGGTGATCAGCCCCAGCATTTT.

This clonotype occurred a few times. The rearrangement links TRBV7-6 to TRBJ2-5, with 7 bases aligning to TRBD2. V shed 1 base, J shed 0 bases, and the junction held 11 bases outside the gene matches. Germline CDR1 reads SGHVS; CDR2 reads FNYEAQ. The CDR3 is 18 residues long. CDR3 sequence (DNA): TGTGCCAGCAGCTTAGATCTGGAGGGCGGGGGATACCAAGAGACCCAGTACTTC. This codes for CASSLDLEGGGYQETQYF.

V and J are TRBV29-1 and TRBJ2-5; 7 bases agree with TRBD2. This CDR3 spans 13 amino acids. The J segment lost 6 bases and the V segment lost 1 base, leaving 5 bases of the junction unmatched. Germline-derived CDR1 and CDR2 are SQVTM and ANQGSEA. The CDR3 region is CSVEVQGGKTQYF. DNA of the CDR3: TGCAGCGTTGAAGTCCAGGGAGGGAAGACCCAGTACTTC.

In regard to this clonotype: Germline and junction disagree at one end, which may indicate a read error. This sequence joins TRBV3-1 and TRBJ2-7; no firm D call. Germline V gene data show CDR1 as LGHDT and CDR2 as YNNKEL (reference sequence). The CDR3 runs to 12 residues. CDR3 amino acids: CASSQASHEQYF. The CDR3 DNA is TGTGCCAGCAGCCAGGCCTCCCACGAGCAGTACTTC.

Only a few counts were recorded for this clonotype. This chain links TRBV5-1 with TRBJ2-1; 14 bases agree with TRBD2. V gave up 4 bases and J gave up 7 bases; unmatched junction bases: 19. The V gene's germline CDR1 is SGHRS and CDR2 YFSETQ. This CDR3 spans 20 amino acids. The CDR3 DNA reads TGCGCCAGCAGCGTCTCACCGGGACTAGCGGGAGTAAGGAAGAAGAATGAGCAGTTCTTC. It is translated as CASSVSPGLAGVRKKNEQFF.

In DNA form, the CDR3 reads TGTGCCAGCAGCGTAGAAACTTCTTACAATGAGCAGTACTTC. It is translated as CASSVETSYNEQYF. The V and J genes are TRBV9 and TRBJ2-7; D is unresolved. Germline assignment: CDR1 SGDLS and CDR2 YYNGEE. CDR3 length: 14 amino acids. The V and J ends lost 0 bases and 7 bases respectively, with 14 bases between them.

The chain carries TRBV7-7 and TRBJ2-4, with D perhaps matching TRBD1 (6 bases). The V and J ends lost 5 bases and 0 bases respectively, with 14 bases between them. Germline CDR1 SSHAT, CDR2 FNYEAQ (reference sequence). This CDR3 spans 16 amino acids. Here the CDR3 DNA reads TGTGCCAGCAGCCTTCGGACAGTACTAGCCAAAAACATTCAGTACTTC. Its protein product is CASSLRTVLAKNIQYF.

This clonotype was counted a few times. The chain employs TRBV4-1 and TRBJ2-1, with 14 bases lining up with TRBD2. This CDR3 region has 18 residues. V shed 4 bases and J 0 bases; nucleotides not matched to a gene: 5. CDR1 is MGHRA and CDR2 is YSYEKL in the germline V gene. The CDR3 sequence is CASSPRLAGGPSYNEQFF. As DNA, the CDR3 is TGCGCCAGCAGCCCTAGACTAGCGGGGGGGCCCTCCTACAATGAGCAGTTCTTC.

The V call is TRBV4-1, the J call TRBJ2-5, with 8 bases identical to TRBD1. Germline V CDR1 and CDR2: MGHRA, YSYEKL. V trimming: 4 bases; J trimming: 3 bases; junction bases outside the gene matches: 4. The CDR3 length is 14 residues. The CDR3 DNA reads TGCGCCAGCAGCCCACAACAGGGGGAAGAGACCCAGTACTTC. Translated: CASSPQQGEETQYF.

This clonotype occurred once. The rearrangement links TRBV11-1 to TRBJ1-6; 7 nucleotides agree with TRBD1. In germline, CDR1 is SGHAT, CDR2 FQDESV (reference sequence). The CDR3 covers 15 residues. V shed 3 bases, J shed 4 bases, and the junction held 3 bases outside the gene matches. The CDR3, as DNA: TGTGCCAGCAGCTTTCGGACAGGATATAATTCACCCCTCCACTTT. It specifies CASSFRTGYNSPLHF.

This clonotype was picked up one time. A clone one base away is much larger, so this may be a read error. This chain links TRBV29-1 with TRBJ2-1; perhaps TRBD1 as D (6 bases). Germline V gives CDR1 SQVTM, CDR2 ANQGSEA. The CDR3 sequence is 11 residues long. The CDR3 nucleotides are TGCAGCGCCGACAGGAACAATGGGCAGTTCTTC. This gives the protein CSADRNNGQFF.